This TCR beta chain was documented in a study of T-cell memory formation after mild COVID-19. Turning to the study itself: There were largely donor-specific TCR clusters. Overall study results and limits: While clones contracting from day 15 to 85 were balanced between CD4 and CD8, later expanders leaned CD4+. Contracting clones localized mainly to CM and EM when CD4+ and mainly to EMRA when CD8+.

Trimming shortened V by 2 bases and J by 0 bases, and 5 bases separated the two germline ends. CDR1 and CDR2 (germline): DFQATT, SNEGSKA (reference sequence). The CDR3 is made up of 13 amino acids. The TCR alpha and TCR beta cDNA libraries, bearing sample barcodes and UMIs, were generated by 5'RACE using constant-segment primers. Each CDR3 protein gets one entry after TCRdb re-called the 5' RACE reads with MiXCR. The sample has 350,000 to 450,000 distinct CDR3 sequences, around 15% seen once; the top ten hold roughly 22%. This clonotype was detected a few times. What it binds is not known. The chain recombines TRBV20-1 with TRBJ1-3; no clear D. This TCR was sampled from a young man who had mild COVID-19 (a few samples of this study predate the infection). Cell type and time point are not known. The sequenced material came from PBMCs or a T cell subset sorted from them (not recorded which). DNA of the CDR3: TGCAGTGCTAGACCGGTCTCTGGAAACACCATATATTTT. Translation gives CSARPVSGNTIYF.